The 11 T cell receptor beta chains below come from one sample, sequenced in a study of T cell responses to AZD1222 COVID-19 vaccine (dated by TCRdb to the early 2020s). What the time point label conveys for this sample: baseline before first vaccination. Receptor amplification or capture employed the immunoSEQ multiplex PCR assay. TCRdb stores this immuneACCESS table with in-frame sequences only. Part of the clones is absent; in the studies checked, under half of the shortfall reflects unresolved V genes, and no reason is known for the rest. The sample table shows 120,000 or so clones, and around 91% are seen once. Around 3.1% of the sample lies in the top ten. The starting material was peripheral blood, obtained on day 0 of AZD1222 vaccination. Every receptor here comes from an adult in good health.

This rearrangement joins TRBV9 to TRBJ2-1, with D maybe TRBD1 (6 bases). This CDR3 is 14 amino acids long. The germline CDR1 and CDR2 sequences are SGDLS and YYNGEE. The V end was cut by 2 bases, the J end by 10 bases, with 16 bases between. In DNA, the CDR3 is TGTGCCAGCAGCGTGGGGGCTAGTGCTAAGGAGCAGTTCTTC. It translates to CASSVGASAKEQFF.

This chain joins TRBV6-5 and TRBJ1-1; no reliable D call. Germline loops: CDR1 MNHEY, CDR2 SVGAGI. The CDR3 is made up of 14 amino acids. V lost 7 bases and J 1 base, leaving 13 bases between the germline ends. The CDR3 is CASTPVLANTEAFF. In DNA form, the CDR3 reads TGTGCCAGCACCCCGGTACTGGCGAACACTGAAGCTTTCTTT.

The chain combines TRBV6-2 or TRBV6-3 with TRBJ2-1; D is unclear. The length of the CDR3 is 19 residues. Trimming took 0 bases from V and 0 from J, leaving 18 bases between them. Germline CDR1 and CDR2: MNHEY and SVGEGT. The CDR3 DNA is TGTGCCAGCAGTTACTCTTACCAAAACTGGAAGAGCTCCTACAATGAGCAGTTCTTC. This gives the protein CASSYSYQNWKSSYNEQFF.

The CDR3 coding sequence is TGTGCCAGCAGCCCCGTTGGGGGAGGGCCCCCCGGGGAGCTGTTTTTT. Translated: CASSPVGGGPPGELFF. This chain joins TRBV7-3 and TRBJ2-2, with 7 positions matching TRBD2. The CDR3 contains 16 residues. Unmatched junction bases numbered 12, after V lost 5 bases and J lost 6 bases. Germline assignment: CDR1 SGHTA and CDR2 FQGTGA.

This chain connects TRBV28 to TRBJ1-2; D perhaps matches TRBD1 (5 bases). Trimming removed 4 bases from V and 4 bases from J, with 16 bases in between. The CDR3 is made up of 15 amino acids. From germline, CDR1 is MDHEN and CDR2 SYDVKM. The CDR3 loop reads CASSSPIRGSYGYTF. For the CDR3, the DNA is TGTGCCAGCAGTTCACCGATCCGGGGGAGCTATGGCTACACCTTC.

CDR3 sequence (DNA): TGTGCCAGCAGACTGGGACCCAGGGGGACTGAAGCTTTCTTT. Translation gives CASRLGPRGTEAFF. V and J are TRBV3-1 (or the pseudogene TRBV3-2) and TRBJ1-1, with TRBD1 matching 7 bases. The CDR3 has 14 amino acids. The junction had 9 bases not matched to a gene; V was cut back by 6 bases and J by 5 bases. The germline V gene encodes CDR1 LGHDT and CDR2 YNNKEL (reference sequence).

The rearrangement links TRBV27 to TRBJ2-4; either TRBD1 or TRBD2 may fit D (6 bases each). Germline-derived CDR1 and CDR2 are MNHEY and SMNVEV (reference sequence). Deletions cut 4 bases from V and 9 bases from J, with 22 bases between. The CDR3 has 16 residues. The CDR3 reads CASSSTVRGLGVIQYF. The CDR3 DNA sequence: TGTGCCAGCAGTTCCACAGTCCGGGGGCTGGGAGTCATTCAGTACTTC.

The gene calls are TRBV19 and TRBJ2-5, with no clear D. Trimming took 1 base from V and 5 from J, leaving 20 bases between them. The germline V gene has CDR1 LNHDA and CDR2 SQIVND (reference sequence). The CDR3 contains 17 residues. CDR3 DNA: TGTGCCAGTAGTATAGTTCCCCCGGGCGCCGAGGAGGAGACCCAGTACTTC. Protein sequence: CASSIVPPGAEEETQYF.

This sequence joins TRBV18 and TRBJ2-1; D is uncertain. V was pared by 0 bases and J by 0 bases, with 6 bases between. This CDR3 comprises 15 residues. CDR1 KGHSH and CDR2 LQKENI come from the germline V gene. CDR3 nucleotides: TGTGCCAGCTCACCACCGGGATCCTCCTACAATGAGCAGTTCTTC. This encodes CASSPPGSSYNEQFF.

The V call is TRBV2, the J call TRBJ2-5; no firm D call. Germline V lookup: CDR1 SNHLY, CDR2 FYNNEI. This CDR3 is built from 13 residues. The germline V and J ends were trimmed by 3 bases and 1 base, with 6 bases remaining between them. In nucleotides, the CDR3 is TGTGCCAGCAGTGAGGCCCGCCAAGAGACCCAGTACTTC. Translating it yields CASSEARQETQYF.

The V call is TRBV28, the J call TRBJ1-6, with 9 bases fitting TRBD1. CDR1 and CDR2 from the germline V gene are MDHEN and SYDVKM. J gave up 7 bases and V 4 bases, and 8 bases lay outside the gene matches. This CDR3 spans 16 amino acids. The CDR3 bases are TGTGCCAGCAGTTACACAGGGGGCGCAGGCAATTCACCCCTCCACTTT. Protein product: CASSYTGGAGNSPLHF.